This TCR beta chain was obtained from a study of early T cells in non-severe SARS-CoV-2 infection. Study-wide context: Unsorted whole blood bulk RNA was sequenced, with unpaired chains. Study observations and caveats: VDJdb matching favored anti-spike CD8 responses, missing private and CD4 specificities.

The protocol attached unique molecular identifiers to individual cDNA molecules. Each CDR3 protein gets one entry after TCRdb re-called the 5' RACE reads with MiXCR. The sample lists about 81,000 distinct CDR3 sequences, approximately 6% occurring once. The V gene's germline CDR1 is LGHNA and CDR2 YNFKEQ. The CDR3 spans 18 residues. The V segment lost 0 bases and the J segment 1 base; nucleotides outside the gene matches: 7. This clonotype was observed many times. Antigen specificity is unknown. The chain carries TRBV4-2 and TRBJ2-3, with 10 bases identical to TRBD1. Sequencing used whole blood. This receptor was obtained from an adult who was a healthcare worker with PCR-confirmed SARS-CoV-2 infection or an uninfected control (not recorded which). The CDR3 is CASSQDGDRGLGTDTQYF. As DNA, the CDR3 is TGTGCCAGCAGCCAAGACGGCGACAGGGGGCTGGGCACAGATACGCAGTATTTT.